One and the same sample provided the 9 T cell receptor beta chains below, sequenced in a study of blood T cell repertoires in COVID-19. Clones were read by immunoSEQ multiplex PCR, and TCRdb kept only the in-frame ones, dropping some. The table has roughly 90,000 clones, 85% to 90% seen once. Sequencing was performed on peripheral blood. These receptors were obtained from a woman of 80 years or more with active COVID-19.

The chain joins TRBV7-2 to TRBJ2-2, with TRBD2 matching over 12 bases. Germline trimming cut 6 bases from V and 7 bases from J; bases unmatched to any gene: 3. CDR3 length: 14 amino acids. Germline V CDR1 and CDR2: SGHTA, FQGNSA. The CDR3 DNA reads as TGTGCCAGCAGGCGACTAGCGGGAGTCGGGGAGCTGTTTTTT. Amino acid sequence: CASRRLAGVGELFF.

The chain couples TRBV5-4 to TRBJ1-2; D may be TRBD1 (6 bases). In germline, CDR1 is SGHNT, CDR2 YYREEE (reference sequence). The CDR3 is 15 amino acids. Trimming took 0 bases from V and 2 from J, leaving 11 bases between them. The CDR3 sequence is CASSLDQGRNYGYTF. The CDR3 DNA reads TGTGCCAGCAGCTTGGACCAGGGGCGCAACTATGGCTACACCTTC.

The V gene is TRBV27, the J gene TRBJ2-2, with D possibly being TRBD1 (6 bases). V shed 2 bases and J shed 1 base, with 8 bases lying between them. The CDR3 extends over 15 amino acids. Germline CDR1 reads MNHEY; CDR2 reads SMNVEV (reference sequence). CDR3 loop: CASSLRGRNTGELFF. CDR3 nucleotide sequence: TGTGCCAGCAGTTTAAGGGGGAGGAACACCGGGGAGCTGTTTTTT.

This clone has more than one count but fewer than ten. This rearrangement joins TRBV23-1 to TRBJ2-1, with unresolved D. TRBV23-1 is annotated as an ORF whose role is uncertain. Trimming shortened V by 2 bases and J by 0 bases, and 11 bases separated the two germline ends. CDR3 length equals 16 residues. CDR3 nucleotide sequence: TGCGCCAGCAGTCAAGTGGCGAGACTCTCCTACAATGAGCAGTTCTTC. Its protein product is CASSQVARLSYNEQFF.

This rearrangement joins TRBV30 to TRBJ2-7, with D possibly being TRBD2 (6 bases). The CDR3 spans 14 residues. Germline CDR1 reads GTSNPN; CDR2 reads SVGIG (reference sequence). Trimming cost V 0 bases and J 4 bases, with 13 bases left between them. The CDR3 region is CAWSVFPGGYEQYF. CDR3 DNA: TGTGCCTGGAGTGTCTTTCCCGGAGGGTACGAGCAGTACTTC.

The V and J genes are TRBV4-3 and TRBJ2-1; TRBD2 matches at 7 bases. V shed 0 bases and J 16 bases; nucleotides not matched to a gene: 9. Germline CDR1 is LGHNA and CDR2 is YSLEER. The CDR3 totals 13 residues. CDR3 sequence: CASSQDIRLAVFF. The CDR3 DNA follows: TGCGCCAGCAGCCAAGATATTCGGCTAGCGGTATTCTTC.

The J gene is TRBJ2-2, the V gene TRBV28; 10 bases map to TRBD1. CDR1 and CDR2 from the germline V gene are MDHEN and SYDVKM. The length of the CDR3 is 16 residues. The ends lost 4 bases at V and 5 bases at J; junction bases unmatched: 7. This chain's CDR3 is CASSSTRTGGTGELFF. CDR3 in DNA: TGTGCCAGCAGTTCAACCCGGACAGGGGGAACCGGGGAGCTGTTTTTT.

By share, this clone ranks as medium-sized. Since the CDR3 does not end with the conserved phenylalanine or tryptophan, this likely comes from a read error. The limits of the CDR3 on the DNA are not certain, so only TCRdb's listed CDR3 is given. The genes are TRBV23-1 and TRBJ1-6. TRBV23-1 is placed among ORFs of uncertain function. The CDR3 is 11 amino acids in total, end residues counted. The CDR3 sequence: CASSRPERRPD.

CDR3 in amino acids: CASSELAYTDTQYF. CDR3 bases: TGTGCCAGCAGTGAACTAGCCTACACAGATACGCAGTATTTT. The chain joins TRBV2 to TRBJ2-3; TRBD2 is a possible D gene (5 bases). Germline V gene data show CDR1 as SNHLY and CDR2 as FYNNEI. V gave up 2 bases and J gave up 2 bases, with 8 bases separating them. The length of the CDR3 is 14 residues.